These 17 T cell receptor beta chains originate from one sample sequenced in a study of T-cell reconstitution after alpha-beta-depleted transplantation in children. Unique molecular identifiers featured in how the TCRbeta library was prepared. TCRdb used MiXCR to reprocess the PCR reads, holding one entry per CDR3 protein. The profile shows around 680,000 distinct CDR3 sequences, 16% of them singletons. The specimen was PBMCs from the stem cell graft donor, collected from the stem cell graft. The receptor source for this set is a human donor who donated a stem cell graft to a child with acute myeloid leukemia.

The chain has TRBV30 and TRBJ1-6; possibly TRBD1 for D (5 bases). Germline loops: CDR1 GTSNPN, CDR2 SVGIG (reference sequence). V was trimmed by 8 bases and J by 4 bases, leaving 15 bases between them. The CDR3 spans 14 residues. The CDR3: CAGDFGQYNSPLHF. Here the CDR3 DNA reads TGTGCCGGCGATTTCGGACAATATAATTCACCCCTCCACTTT. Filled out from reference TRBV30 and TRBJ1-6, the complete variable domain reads SQTIHQWPATLVQPVGSPLSLECTVEGTSNPNLYWYRQAAGRGLQLLFYSVGIGQISSEVPQNLSASRPQDRQFILSSKKLLLSDSGFYLCAGDFGQYNSPLHFGNGTRLTVT.

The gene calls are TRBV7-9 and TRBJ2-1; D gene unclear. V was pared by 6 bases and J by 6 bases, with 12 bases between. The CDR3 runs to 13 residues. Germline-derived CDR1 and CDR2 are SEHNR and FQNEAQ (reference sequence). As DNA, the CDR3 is TGTGCCAGCAGTCGGGTTAGCAGCAATGAGCAGTTCTTC. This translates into CASSRVSSNEQFF.

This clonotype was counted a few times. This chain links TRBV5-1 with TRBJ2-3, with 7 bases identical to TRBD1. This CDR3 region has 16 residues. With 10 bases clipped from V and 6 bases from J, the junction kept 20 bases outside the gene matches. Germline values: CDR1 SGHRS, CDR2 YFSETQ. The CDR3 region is CASAAKGAGSVDTQYF. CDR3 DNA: TGCGCCTCTGCAGCAAAGGGGGCAGGGTCGGTCGATACGCAGTATTTT.

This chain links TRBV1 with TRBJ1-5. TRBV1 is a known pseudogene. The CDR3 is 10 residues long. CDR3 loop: CTSTVQPQHF. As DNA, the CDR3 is TGCACCAGTACAGTTCAGCCCCAGCATTTT.

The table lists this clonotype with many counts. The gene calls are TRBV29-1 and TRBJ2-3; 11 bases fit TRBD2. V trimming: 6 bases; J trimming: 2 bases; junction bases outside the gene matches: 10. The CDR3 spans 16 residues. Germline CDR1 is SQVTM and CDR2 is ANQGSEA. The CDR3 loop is CSVAVGTSGTTDTQYF. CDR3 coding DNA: TGCAGCGTAGCCGTCGGGACTAGCGGAACCACAGATACGCAGTATTTT.

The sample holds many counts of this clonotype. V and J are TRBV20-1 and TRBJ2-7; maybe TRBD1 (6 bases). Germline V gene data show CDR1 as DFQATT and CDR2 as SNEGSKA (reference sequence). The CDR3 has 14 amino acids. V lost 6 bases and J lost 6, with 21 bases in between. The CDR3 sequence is CSAPSPLDRSEQYF. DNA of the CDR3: TGCAGTGCCCCATCCCCGCTAGACAGGTCCGAGCAGTACTTC.

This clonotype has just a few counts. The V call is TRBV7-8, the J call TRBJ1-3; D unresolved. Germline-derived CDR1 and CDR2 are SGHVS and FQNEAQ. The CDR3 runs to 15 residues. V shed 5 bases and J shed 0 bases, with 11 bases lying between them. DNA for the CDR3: TGTGCCAGCAGCAAGGCAGGAGTCTCTGGAAACACCATATATTTT. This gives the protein CASSKAGVSGNTIYF.

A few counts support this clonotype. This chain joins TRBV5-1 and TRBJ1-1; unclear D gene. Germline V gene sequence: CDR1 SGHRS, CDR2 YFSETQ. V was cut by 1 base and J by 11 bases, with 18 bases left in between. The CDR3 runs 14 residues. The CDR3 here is CASSLMEGRREAFF. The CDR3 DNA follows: TGCGCCAGCAGCTTGATGGAGGGTCGGAGAGAGGCTTTCTTT.

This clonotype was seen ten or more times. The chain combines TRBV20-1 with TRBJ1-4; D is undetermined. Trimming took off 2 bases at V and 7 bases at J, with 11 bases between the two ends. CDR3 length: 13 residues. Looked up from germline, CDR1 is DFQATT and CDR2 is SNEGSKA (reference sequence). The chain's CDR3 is CSARPVGSEKLFF. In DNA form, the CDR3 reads TGCAGTGCTAGACCGGTGGGGTCTGAAAAACTGTTTTTT.

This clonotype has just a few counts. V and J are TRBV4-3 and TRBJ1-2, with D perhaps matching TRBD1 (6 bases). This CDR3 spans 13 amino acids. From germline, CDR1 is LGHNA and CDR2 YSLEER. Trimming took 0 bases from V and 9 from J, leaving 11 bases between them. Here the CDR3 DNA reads TGCGCCAGCAGCCAAGAGCTCCAGGGGAGCTACACCTTC. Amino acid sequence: CASSQELQGSYTF.

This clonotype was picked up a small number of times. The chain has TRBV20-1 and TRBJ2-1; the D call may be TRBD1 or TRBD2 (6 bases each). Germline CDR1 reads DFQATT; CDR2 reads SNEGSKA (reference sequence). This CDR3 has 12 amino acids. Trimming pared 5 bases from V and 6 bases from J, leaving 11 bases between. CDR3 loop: CSAGGLPNEQFF. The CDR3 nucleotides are TGCAGTGCTGGGGGGCTCCCCAATGAGCAGTTCTTC.

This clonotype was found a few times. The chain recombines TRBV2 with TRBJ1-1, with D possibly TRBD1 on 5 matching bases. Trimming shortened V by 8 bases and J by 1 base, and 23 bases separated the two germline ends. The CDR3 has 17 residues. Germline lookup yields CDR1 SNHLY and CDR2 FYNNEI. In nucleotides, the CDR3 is TGTGCCAGCGGGGACCTGGCCAGCCTTATTACGAACACTGAAGCTTTCTTT. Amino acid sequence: CASGDLASLITNTEAFF.

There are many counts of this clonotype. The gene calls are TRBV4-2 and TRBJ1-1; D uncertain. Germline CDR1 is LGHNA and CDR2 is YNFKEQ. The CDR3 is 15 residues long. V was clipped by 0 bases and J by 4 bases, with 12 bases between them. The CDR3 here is CASSQDKGTRTEAFF. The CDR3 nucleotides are TGTGCCAGCAGCCAAGATAAAGGAACACGCACTGAAGCTTTCTTT.

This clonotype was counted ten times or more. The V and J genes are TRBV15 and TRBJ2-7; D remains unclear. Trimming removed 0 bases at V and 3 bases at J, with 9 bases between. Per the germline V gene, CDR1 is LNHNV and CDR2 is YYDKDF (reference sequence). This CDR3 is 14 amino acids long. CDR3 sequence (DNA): TGTGCCACCAGCAGAGATGGGCTAGACTACGAGCAGTACGTC. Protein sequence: CATSRDGLDYEQYV.

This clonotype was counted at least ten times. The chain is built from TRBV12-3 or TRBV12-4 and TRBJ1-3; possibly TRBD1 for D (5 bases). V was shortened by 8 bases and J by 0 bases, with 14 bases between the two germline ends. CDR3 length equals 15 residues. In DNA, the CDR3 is TGTGCCAGCGACCTCGGGGGTATCTCTGGAAACACCATATATTTT. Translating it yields CASDLGGISGNTIYF.

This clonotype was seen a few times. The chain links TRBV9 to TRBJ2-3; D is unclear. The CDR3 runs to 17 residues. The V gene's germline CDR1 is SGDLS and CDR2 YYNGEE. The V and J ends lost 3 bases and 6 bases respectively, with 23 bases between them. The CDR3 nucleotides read TGTGCCAGCAGCGGAGGTCCGCGCGTTGGGTTGGGGGATACGCAGTATTTT. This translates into CASSGGPRVGLGDTQYF.

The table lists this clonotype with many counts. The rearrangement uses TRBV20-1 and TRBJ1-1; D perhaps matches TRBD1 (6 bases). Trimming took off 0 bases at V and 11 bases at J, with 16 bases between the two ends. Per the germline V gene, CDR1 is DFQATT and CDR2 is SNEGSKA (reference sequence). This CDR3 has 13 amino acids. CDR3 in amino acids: CSARDPNHREAFF. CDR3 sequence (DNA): TGCAGTGCTAGAGATCCCAATCACAGGGAGGCTTTCTTT.